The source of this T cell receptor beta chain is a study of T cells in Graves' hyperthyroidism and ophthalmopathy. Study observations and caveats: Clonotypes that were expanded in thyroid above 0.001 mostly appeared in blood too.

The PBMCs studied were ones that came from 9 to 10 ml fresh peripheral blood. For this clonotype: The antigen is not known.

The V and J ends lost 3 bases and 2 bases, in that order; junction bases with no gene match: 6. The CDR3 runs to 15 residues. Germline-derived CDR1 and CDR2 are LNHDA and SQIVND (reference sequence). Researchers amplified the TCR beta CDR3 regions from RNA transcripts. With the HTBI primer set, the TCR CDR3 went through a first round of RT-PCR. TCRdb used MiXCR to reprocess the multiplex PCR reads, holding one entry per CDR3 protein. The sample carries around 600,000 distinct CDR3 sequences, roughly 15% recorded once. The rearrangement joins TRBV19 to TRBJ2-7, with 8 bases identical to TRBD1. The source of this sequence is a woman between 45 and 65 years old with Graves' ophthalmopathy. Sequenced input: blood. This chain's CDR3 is CASSIRDRPTYEQYF. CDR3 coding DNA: TGTGCCAGTAGTATCCGGGACAGGCCCACCTACGAGCAGTACTTC.